The rows below give T cell receptor beta chains drawn from one sample of a study of blood T cell repertoires in COVID-19. Clones were sequenced by immunoSEQ multiplex PCR, and TCRdb holds only the in-frame ones, with some missing. The sample has around 120,000 clones, roughly 90% seen once. The sample comprised peripheral blood. These receptors came from a man between 65 and 85 years old who had recovered from COVID-19. The CDR3 runs from the conserved cysteine through the conserved F or W. D genes are given only for firm matches.

j_call,v_call,d_call,cdr3_aa
TRBJ2-1,TRBV4-1,.,CASSQVPRRDSYNEQFF
TRBJ1-3,TRBV6-6,.,CASSYRESPNTIYF
TRBJ1-2,TRBV19,TRBD1,CASSKVRDREANYGYTF
TRBJ2-1,TRBV5-1,.,CASSLEATNNEQFF
TRBJ2-3,TRBV9,TRBD2,CASSVILGGADTQYF
TRBJ1-5,TRBV9,.,CASSDLPGDGNQPQHF
TRBJ2-5,TRBV3-1/TRBV3-2,TRBD1,CASSHLDRGETQYF
TRBJ2-2,TRBV7-2,TRBD2,CASSPVGLAGGGELFF
TRBJ2-7,TRBV18,TRBD1,CASSPRTGDYEQYF
TRBJ2-7,TRBV27,TRBD1,CASSPSRDSEQYF
TRBJ1-6,TRBV5-4,.,CASSYAGTSYSPLHF
TRBJ1-4,TRBV28,.,CASSGGGREKLFF
TRBJ2-5,TRBV19,TRBD2,CASSPGLVAGSETQYF
TRBJ1-1,TRBV5-6,.,CASSLFSRGPTEAFF
TRBJ1-3,TRBV7-2,.,CASSLVTVSGNTIYF
TRBJ2-3,TRBV2,TRBD1,CASRRGRGLDTQYF
TRBJ2-3,TRBV7-9,TRBD2,CASLLAGSTDTQYF
TRBJ2-1,TRBV12-2,.,CASRLFRYWLGQFF
TRBJ1-4,TRBV2,TRBD1,CASSESGGNEKLFF
TRBJ1-2,TRBV29-1,.,CSVEEGAEGYTF
TRBJ2-3,TRBV11-1,.,CASSLGGQLGTDTQYF
TRBJ2-1,TRBV11-2,.,CASSFQTGAYNEQFF
TRBJ2-7,TRBV7-9,.,CASSLAGGVYEQYF
TRBJ2-5,TRBV12-5,.,CASAIAGVQETQYF
TRBJ2-3,TRBV30,.,CAWTLSGTDTQYF